This T cell receptor (beta chain) was recovered during a study of CD4+ T cells in melanoma. Using immunoSEQ multiplex PCR, the repertoire was profiled, and TCRdb retains in-frame clones only, with some absent. The sample holds about 11,000 clones, approximately 71% seen once. The CDR3 totals 14 residues. The germline CDR1 and CDR2 sequences are SGHRS and YFSETQ. V trimming: 3 bases; J trimming: 6 bases; junction bases outside the gene matches: 7. Sequencing was carried out using cells from a culture (not recorded whether cultured in vitro). The TCR sequence derives from a human donor with melanoma. V and J are TRBV5-1 and TRBJ2-7; 9 bases are shared with TRBD1. Here the CDR3 DNA reads TGCGCCAGCAGCTATTCGGGACAGGGTTCCGAGCAGTACTTC. This gives the protein CASSYSGQGSEQYF.